This T cell receptor beta chain was recorded in a study of shared clonotypes between healthy human individuals. Study-wide background: With ages of 18 to 49, the donors were two women and three men. General study points: The study drew on few donors, limiting represented genetic and exposure-history diversity. Unshared clonotypes carried lower generation probabilities than those common to all four donors. Sharing across four donors was seen in 4% to 5.5% of naive CD4 clonotypes.

Assay: immunoSEQ multiplex PCR; the TCRdb copy retains only in-frame clones and omits some. The table records 630,000 or so clones, 95% to 98% of them present only once. The naive CD8 population came from CD45RO-negative cells selected for CCR7, without terminally differentiated effector memory CD45RA+ cells. CDR1 and CDR2 from the germline V gene are MGHRA and YSYEKL. Trimming removed 3 bases from V and 0 bases from J; junction bases left unmatched: 5. CDR3 length equals 15 residues. Worth noting for this clone: Its target is not known.

The chain has TRBV4-1 and TRBJ2-7, with 7 bases aligning to TRBD1. This TCR was sampled from a man younger than 40 in good health. The sequenced sample was naive CD8+ T cells sorted from blood. The CDR3 is CASSQPDRNSYEQYF. DNA of the CDR3: TGCGCCAGCAGCCAGCCGGACAGGAACTCCTACGAGCAGTACTTC.